This T cell receptor (beta chain) came from a study of vaccination and CD4 T cells after COVID-19. Concerning this clonotype itself: Its antigen is as yet unknown.

Germline CDR1 KGHSH, CDR2 LQKENI. The CDR3 extends over 11 amino acids. Trimming left V 2 bases short and J 6 bases short, with 2 bases between. An Oncomine TCR Beta short-read assay was used to sequence the DNA from cultured CD4+ T cells. TCRdb redid the calling of the PCR reads with MiXCR, one entry per CDR3 protein. Counted here are more than 9,500 distinct CDR3 sequences, around 50% occurring once; the ten biggest clones make up approximately 19%. As for treatment: approximately 9-day PBMC culture with coronavirus spike peptide pools or control peptides (ViraFEST assay). After about eleven days of culture, CD4+ T cells were negatively selected.

The chain has TRBV18 and TRBJ2-1; D not resolved. The specimen sequenced was CD4+ T cells from blood, cultured in vitro. The source of this sequence is a human donor who had recovered from COVID-19. The CDR3 is CASSPSNEQFF. As DNA, the CDR3 is TGTGCCAGCTCACCAAGCAATGAGCAGTTCTTC. Full variable domain (remainder filled in from reference TRBV18 and TRBJ2-1): NAGVMQNPRHLVRRRGQEARLRCSPMKGHSHVYWYRQLPEEGLKFMVYLQKENIIDESGMPKERFSAEFPKEGPSILRIQQVVRGDSAAYFCASSPSNEQFFGPGTRLTVL.